The 5 T cell receptor beta chains in this list originate from one sample, sequenced in a study of T cells in Graves' hyperthyroidism and ophthalmopathy. From RNA transcripts, TCR beta CDR3 regions were amplified. HTBI primers were used for first-round RT-PCR of the TCR CDR3. One entry per CDR3 protein, called by TCRdb with MiXCR from the multiplex PCR reads. The data hold approximately 640,000 distinct CDR3 sequences, with roughly 46% observed a single time. Sequenced: peripheral blood or thyroid tissue (not recorded which). These receptors were taken from an adult man with Graves' disease, either hyperthyroidism or ophthalmopathy (not recorded which).

This clonotype was recorded many times. The chain uses TRBV29-1 and TRBJ1-2, with D possibly being TRBD1 (6 bases). Trimming cost V 5 bases and J 4 bases, with 14 bases left between them. The CDR3 extends over 13 amino acids. Germline CDR1 is SQVTM and CDR2 is ANQGSEA. The CDR3 region is CSVLRGRSYGYTF. In DNA, the CDR3 is TGCAGCGTTTTACGGGGGCGATCCTATGGCTACACCTTC.

In its sample, this clonotype was seen many times. The chain joins TRBV9 to TRBJ2-5, with 11 positions matching TRBD2. The germline V gene has CDR1 SGDLS and CDR2 YYNGEE. The V and J ends lost 4 bases and 2 bases, in that order; junction bases with no gene match: 4. The CDR3 loop spans 15 amino acids. The CDR3, as DNA: TGTGCCAGCAGCCAGGGACTAGCGGTACAAGAGACCCAGTACTTC. Amino acids: CASSQGLAVQETQYF.

This clonotype was counted only a few times. The chain links TRBV2 to TRBJ1-4; D unclear. Germline loops: CDR1 SNHLY, CDR2 FYNNEI. V shed 4 bases and J shed 4 bases, with 7 bases lying between them. The CDR3 loop spans 13 amino acids. In DNA form, the CDR3 reads TGTGCCAGCAGTGGGCAGATTAATGAAAAACTGTTTTTT. Its translation is CASSGQINEKLFF.

This clonotype showed up many times. This sequence joins TRBV2 and TRBJ2-2; D uncertain. Germline CDR1 reads SNHLY; CDR2 reads FYNNEI. Trimming removed 4 bases at V and 3 bases at J, with 6 bases between. The CDR3 length is 13 residues. The DNA of the CDR3 is TGTGCCAGCAGTGTCCCCTACACCGGGGAGCTGTTTTTT. Translating it yields CASSVPYTGELFF.

The chain links TRBV30 to TRBJ1-1; D is undetermined. The V and J ends lost 0 bases and 3 bases respectively, with 11 bases between them. This CDR3 contains 14 residues. Germline CDR1 GTSNPN, CDR2 SVGIG (reference sequence). Here the CDR3 DNA reads TGTGCCTGGAGTGTTTCCGGAGGCTACACTGAAGCTTTCTTT. It is translated as CAWSVSGGYTEAFF.